This is a list of T cell receptor beta chains from one sample in a study of identical twins. TCRdb used MiXCR to reprocess the 5' RACE reads, holding one entry per CDR3 protein. The sample has approximately 260,000 distinct CDR3 sequences, about 8.3% seen once. These data were also filed under a second study, of yellow fever vaccine responses in identical twins.

The sample was CD8+ T cells sorted from blood. The source is a woman aged 18-35 years in good health. Both conserved end residues are part of each CDR3. A D gene is named only where the DNA matches it firmly. Only some rows state a clone size, as once, few, many or a class for expanded clones.

d_call	clone_size	v_call	j_call	cdr3_aa	cdr3_nt
.	.	TRBV9	TRBJ1-2	CASSVDGGTYGYTF	TGTGCCAGCAGCGTAGATGGAGGAACCTATGGCTACACCTTC
TRBD2	.	TRBV18	TRBJ2-1	CASSPPAGAYNEQFF	TGTGCCAGCTCACCACCCGCGGGGGCCTACAATGAGCAGTTCTTC
.	few	TRBV27	TRBJ2-5	CASSLLGGIGETQYF	TGTGCCAGCAGTTTGTTAGGAGGGATAGGGGAGACCCAGTACTTC
.	.	TRBV7-9	TRBJ2-7	CASSPVGTYEQYF	TGTGCCAGCAGCCCAGTTGGTACCTACGAGCAGTACTTC
.	few	TRBV14	TRBJ2-1	CASSHLPGIDEQFF	TGTGCCAGCAGCCATTTGCCGGGGATCGATGAGCAGTTCTTC
.	.	TRBV7-9	TRBJ2-2	CASSSKLTGELFF	TGTGCCAGCAGCTCCAAACTAACCGGGGAGCTGTTTTTT
TRBD1	few	TRBV12-5	TRBJ2-3	CASGLEGTEIFTDTQYF	TGTGCTAGTGGTTTGGAGGGGACAGAGATATTCACAGATACGCAGTATTTT
TRBD2	few	TRBV11-2	TRBJ2-1	CASSLESAGGRLSYNEQFF	TGTGCCAGCAGCTTAGAATCAGCGGGGGGGAGACTTTCCTACAATGAGCAGTTCTTC
.	many	TRBV11-2	TRBJ2-7	CASSAEIADEQYF	TGTGCCAGCAGCGCAGAGATAGCGGACGAGCAGTACTTC
.	many	TRBV29-1	TRBJ2-7	CSVDSGSYEQYF	TGCAGCGTTGACTCCGGGTCCTACGAGCAGTACTTC
TRBD2	many	TRBV14	TRBJ2-7	CASSQGSGSWEQYF	TGTGCCAGCAGCCAAGGGAGCGGGAGCTGGGAGCAGTACTTC
TRBD2	many	TRBV10-3	TRBJ2-3	CAAGVGGGAQDTQYF	TGTGCCGCCGGGGTTGGCGGGGGGGCGCAAGATACGCAGTATTTT
TRBD2	many	TRBV14	TRBJ2-1	CASSHATGTSGYNEQFF	TGTGCCAGCAGCCACGCTACCGGGACTAGCGGGTACAATGAGCAGTTCTTC
TRBD1	.	TRBV3-1	TRBJ2-3	CACCQGTGETDTQYF	TGTGCCTGCTGCCAAGGGACAGGGGAGACAGATACGCAGTATTTT
.	.	TRBV29-1	TRBJ2-3	CSVEQSSTDTQYF	TGCAGCGTTGAACAATCCAGCACAGATACGCAGTATTTT
TRBD1	few	TRBV12-3/TRBV12-4	TRBJ1-1	CASTTQGAGTEAFF	TGTGCCAGCACCACACAGGGGGCCGGCACTGAAGCTTTCTTT
.	many	TRBV6-5	TRBJ1-1	CASSYYPGLTEAFF	TGTGCCAGCAGTTACTACCCCGGTCTCACTGAAGCTTTCTTT